This entry describes one T cell receptor beta chain. Its cognate antigen is unknown. These data come from a study of T cell responses to AZD1222 COVID-19 vaccine. The table came from immunoSEQ multiplex PCR; TCRdb's copy has only in-frame clones and leaves some out. In the table there are 95,000 to 100,000 clones, around nine tenths of which are singletons. General observations from the study: After two AZD1222 doses, spike-specific TCR breadth and depth rose versus day 0. Females made up more of the donors, who were largely white British, and clonal diversity may have come out too low. Seropositivity was recorded at baseline in only a handful of AZD1222 recipients.

Trimming removed 7 bases from V and 0 bases from J; junction bases left unmatched: 7. The CDR3 runs to 15 residues. Germline V lookup: CDR1 MDHEN, CDR2 SYDVKM. The material sequenced was peripheral blood, taken on day 0 of AZD1222 vaccination. The chain links TRBV28 to TRBJ2-3; 7 nucleotides align to TRBD2. The clonotype comes from an adult in good health. CDR3: CASTLSGFSTDTQYF. The CDR3 DNA reads TGTGCCAGCACTCTTAGCGGGTTCAGCACAGATACGCAGTATTTT.